This entry lists 4 T cell receptor beta chains sequenced from one sample in a study of cytomegalovirus exposure and HLA in healthy donors. The method was immunoSEQ multiplex PCR; TCRdb's version includes in-frame clones alone and lacks a portion of them. The sample contains 220,000 or so clones, around nine tenths of which appear only once. Sequenced material: PBMCs. The receptors derive from a woman aged 18-35 years in good health and CMV-seronegative.

CDR3 protein: CASRSNYEQYF. The CDR3, as DNA: TGTGCCAGCAGGTCCAACTACGAGCAGTACTTC. J is TRBJ2-7 and V is TRBV6-6; D ambiguous. The CDR3 has 11 amino acids. Germline CDR1 reads MNHNY; CDR2 reads SVGAGI (reference sequence). Trimming cost V 6 bases and J 3 bases, with 6 bases left between them.

The chain recombines TRBV11-2 with TRBJ2-2; D gene unclear. Per germline, CDR1 SGHAT and CDR2 FQNNGV. The CDR3 extends over 14 amino acids. The V gene lost 1 base and the J gene lost 5 bases, with 8 bases spanning the gap. CDR3 sequence reads: CASSLGAQTGELFF. In DNA, the CDR3 is TGTGCCAGCAGCTTAGGTGCTCAGACCGGGGAGCTGTTTTTT. The full variable domain, completed using reference TRBV11-2 and TRBJ2-2, is EAGVAQSPRYKIIEKRQSVAFWCNPISGHATLYWYQQILGQGPKLLIQFQNNGVVDDSQLPKDRFSAERLKGVDSTLKIQPAKLEDSAVYLCASSLGAQTGELFFGEGSRLTVL.

The chain has TRBV6-6 and TRBJ1-1; 8 positions match TRBD1. Germline-derived CDR1 and CDR2 are MNHNY and SVGAGI (reference sequence). The CDR3 consists of 14 residues. The trim removed 6 bases at V and 5 bases at J, leaving 8 bases unmatched. For the CDR3, the DNA is TGTGCCAGCAGACCGACAGGGGCAGGGACTGAAGCTTTCTTT. Protein: CASRPTGAGTEAFF.

The CDR3 DNA is TGTGCCAGCAGCTTGTTGATAGGGGGTAGCAATCAGCCCCAGCATTTT. Translated, it gives CASSLLIGGSNQPQHF. The V gene is TRBV5-8, the J gene TRBJ1-5, with D possibly TRBD1 on 6 matching bases. The CDR3 length is 16 residues. Per the germline V gene, CDR1 is SGHTS and CDR2 is YDEGEE. Trimming shortened V by 1 base and J by 0 bases, and 11 bases separated the two germline ends.